This paragraph reports one T cell receptor beta chain. The CDR3 covers 16 residues. The germline gives CDR1 SGHTA, CDR2 FQGTGA. The V segment lost 5 bases and the J segment 0 bases; nucleotides outside the gene matches: 8. The data stem from a study of blood T cell repertoires in COVID-19. TCRdb's table, derived via immunoSEQ multiplex PCR, lists solely in-frame clones and lacks some. The sample has roughly 310,000 clones, 88% seen once. Sequencing used peripheral blood. This TCR was recovered from a woman between 50 and 59 years old with active or convalescent COVID-19. The rearrangement uses TRBV7-3 and TRBJ2-7, with 9 positions matching TRBD2. CDR3 nucleotides: TGTGCCAGCAGCATTGCTAGCGGGGCCAGCTCCTACGAGCAGTACTTC. It codes for CASSIASGASSYEQYF.